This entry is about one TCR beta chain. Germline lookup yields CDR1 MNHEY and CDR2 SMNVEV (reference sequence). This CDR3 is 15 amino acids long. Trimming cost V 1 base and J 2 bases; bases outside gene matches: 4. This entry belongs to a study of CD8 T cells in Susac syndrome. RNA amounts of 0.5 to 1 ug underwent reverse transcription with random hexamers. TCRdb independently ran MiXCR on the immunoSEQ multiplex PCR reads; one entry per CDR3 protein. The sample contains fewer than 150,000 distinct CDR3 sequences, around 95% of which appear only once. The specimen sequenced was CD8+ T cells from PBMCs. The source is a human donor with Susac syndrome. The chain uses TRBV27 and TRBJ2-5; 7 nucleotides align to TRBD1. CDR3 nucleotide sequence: TGTGCCAGCAGTTTATTAGGACAGGCTCAAGAGACCCAGTACTTC. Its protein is CASSLLGQAQETQYF.